This T cell receptor beta chain was documented in a study of blood T cell repertoires in COVID-19. Looking at the study overall: Nucleic acid was either cDNA or gDNA, and it came from T cells, B-cell-depleted T cells, or PBMCs.

Trimming took 0 bases from V and 2 from J, leaving 5 bases between them. Looked up from germline, CDR1 is SGHRS and CDR2 is YFSETQ. The length of the CDR3 is 13 residues. Some clones are missing from TCRdb's copy, which holds only in-frame ones; the method was immunoSEQ multiplex PCR. The data show 68,000 or so clones, roughly 85% seen once. The sequencing input was peripheral blood. The chain is built from TRBV5-1 and TRBJ1-2, with a tentative D call TRBD1 (5 bases). The TCR was taken from a human donor in a cohort sampled during active COVID-19. CDR3 region: CASSLGQNYGYTF. The CDR3 nucleotides are TGCGCCAGCAGCTTGGGACAGAACTATGGCTACACCTTC.